A selection of T cell receptor beta chains follows, all from one sample in a study of blood T cell repertoires in COVID-19. Profiled with immunoSEQ multiplex PCR; TCRdb holds only in-frame clones, not every one. The sample has nearly 100,000 clones, around four fifths seen once; the top ten hold around 9.3%. The source material was peripheral blood. These TCRs come from a man between 65 and 85 years old with acute or convalescent COVID-19. CDR3s include the opening cysteine and the closing phenylalanine or tryptophan. The order of the fields is J gene, clone size, D gene, V gene, CDR3 protein, CDR3 DNA. The D gene is left open where the match is weak. Only some rows state a clone size, as once, few, many or a class for expanded clones.

TRBJ1-5 . . TRBV7-2 CASSFRATNQPQHF TGTGCCAGCAGCTTCAGGGCGACCAATCAGCCCCAGCATTTT
TRBJ1-4 . . TRBV6-5 CASKQHAGNEKLFF TGTGCCAGCAAGCAACACGCAGGGAATGAAAAACTGTTTTTT
TRBJ2-2 few . TRBV12-3/TRBV12-4 CASRGQGGELFF TGTGCCAGCAGGGGGCAAGGCGGGGAGCTGTTTTTT
TRBJ1-1 . . TRBV29-1 CSVHRESTEAFF TGCAGCGTTCACCGTGAGAGCACTGAAGCTTTCTTT
TRBJ2-7 once . TRBV3-1/TRBV3-2 CASRAGTHSYEQYF TGTGCCAGCAGAGCCGGGACTCACTCCTACGAGCAGTACTTC
TRBJ1-2 . TRBD1 TRBV7-8 CASSLGPTGDYGYTF TGTGCCAGCAGCTTAGGCCCGACAGGGGACTATGGCTACACCTTC
TRBJ2-7 . TRBD2 TRBV7-2 CASSPARGGGYEQYF TGTGCCAGCAGTCCGGCGCGCGGGGGGGGCTACGAGCAGTACTTC
TRBJ2-3 . . TRBV19 CASSNFGVVRGRTDTQYF TGTGCCAGTAGTAATTTCGGGGTAGTGCGGGGCCGCACAGATACGCAGTATTTT
TRBJ2-5 . TRBD1 TRBV11-3 CASSLTGDVQETQYF TGTGCCAGCAGCTTGACAGGGGATGTTCAAGAGACCCAGTACTTC
TRBJ1-5 . TRBD1 TRBV10-3 CAIRGDRSDQAQHF TGTGCCATCAGAGGGGACAGGAGCGATCAGGCCCAGCATTTT
TRBJ1-1 . . TRBV29-1 CSVRQSEAFF TGCAGCGTTCGACAGTCTGAAGCTTTCTTT
TRBJ2-2 . . TRBV25-1 CASEGGNTGELFF TGTGCCAGCGAAGGAGGGAACACCGGGGAGCTGTTTTTT
TRBJ1-2 . . TRBV3-1/TRBV3-2 CASSQDLGQRGGYTF TGTGCCAGCAGCCAAGACCTAGGACAGAGGGGTGGCTACACCTTC
TRBJ2-1 . . TRBV6-2/TRBV6-3 CASSYTAGIRSYNEQFF TGTGCCAGCAGTTACACCGCAGGCATACGCTCCTACAATGAGCAGTTCTTC
TRBJ2-3 . TRBD2 TRBV7-8 CASNAAGGASTDTQYF TGTGCCAGCAACGCAGCCGGGGGGGCTAGCACAGATACGCAGTATTTT
TRBJ2-7 . TRBD2 TRBV4-3 CASSQGREGPYEQYF TGCGCCAGCAGCCAAGGACGGGAGGGCCCCTACGAGCAGTACTTC
TRBJ1-5 . . TRBV19 CAGAGRGNSNQPQHF TGTGCCGGCGCGGGCCGGGGGAACAGCAATCAGCCCCAGCATTTT
TRBJ2-1 . TRBD2 TRBV6-6 CASKKNAGGSNEQFF TGTGCCAGCAAAAAGAATGCAGGCGGGAGCAATGAGCAGTTCTTC
TRBJ2-5 . TRBD2 TRBV4-3 CASSQDGASREGETQYF TGCGCCAGCAGCCAAGATGGGGCTTCGCGGGAGGGCGAGACCCAGTACTTC
TRBJ1-2 . . TRBV10-3 CAISESGPQENYGYTF TGTGCCATCAGTGAGTCGGGGCCCCAGGAGAACTATGGCTACACCTTC
TRBJ2-6 . TRBD1 TRBV19 CASSMGDREGSGANVLTF TGTGCCAGTAGTATGGGCGACAGGGAAGGTTCTGGGGCCAACGTCCTGACTTTC
TRBJ1-3 . . TRBV30 CAWRPQSGNTIYF TGTGCCTGGAGGCCACAGTCCGGAAACACCATATATTTT
TRBJ2-4 many . TRBV5-6 CASSIETGVNIQYF TGTGCCAGCAGCATAGAGACAGGTGTAAACATTCAGTACTTC
TRBJ1-4 . TRBD1 TRBV6-5 CASSSDRGVEKLFF TGTGCCAGCAGTTCGGACAGGGGTGTAGAAAAACTGTTTTTT
TRBJ1-6 . . TRBV5-1 CASSEGSSYNSPLHF TGCGCCAGCAGCGAAGGGAGCTCCTATAATTCACCCCTCCACTTT
TRBJ2-3 . . TRBV6-5 CASKLTESTDTQYF TGTGCCAGCAAATTGACAGAGAGCACAGATACGCAGTATTTT
TRBJ2-7 few TRBD1 TRBV3-1/TRBV3-2 CASSRSRSGQGIYEQYF TGTGCCAGCAGCCGAAGTCGCTCCGGACAGGGGATTTACGAGCAGTACTTC
TRBJ1-2 . . TRBV3-1/TRBV3-2 CASSQPTAGYTF TGTGCCAGCAGCCAACCGACAGCTGGCTACACCTTC
TRBJ2-2 . . TRBV18 CASSPFKGQAAGELFF TGTGCCAGCTCACCATTCAAAGGGCAAGCGGCCGGGGAGCTGTTTTTT
TRBJ1-2 . TRBD1 TRBV28 CASTGQGNGYTF TGTGCCAGCACGGGACAGGGGAATGGCTACACCTTC
TRBJ2-1 . TRBD2 TRBV30 CAWSPSGTYNEQFF TGTGCCTGGAGCCCTAGCGGGACCTACAATGAGCAGTTCTTC
TRBJ1-4 few . TRBV7-8 CASSPIVSRVREKLFF TGTGCCAGCAGCCCGATCGTCAGCAGGGTTCGTGAAAAACTGTTTTTT
TRBJ1-5 . . TRBV18 CASSPWTGGDQPQHF TGTGCCAGCTCACCATGGACCGGCGGGGATCAGCCCCAGCATTTT
TRBJ2-7 once TRBD2 TRBV20-1 CSASLAGLLYEQYF TGCAGTGCTAGTTTAGCGGGGCTCCTCTACGAGCAGTACTTC
TRBJ2-3 . . TRBV4-1 CASSQPWGSTDTQYF TGCGCCAGCAGCCAGCCTTGGGGCTCCACAGATACGCAGTATTTT
TRBJ2-1 . TRBD2 TRBV7-9 CASSPRGTSGANEQFF TGTGCCAGCAGCCCGAGAGGGACTAGCGGGGCAAATGAGCAGTTCTTC
TRBJ1-2 few . TRBV13 CASSPQAVPKGYTF TGTGCCAGCAGCCCCCAGGCAGTGCCCAAGGGCTACACCTTC
TRBJ2-3 . TRBD1 TRBV3-1/TRBV3-2 CASSQLGQDTDTQYF TGTGCCAGCAGCCAACTTGGACAGGACACAGATACGCAGTATTTT
TRBJ1-2 . . TRBV12-3/TRBV12-4 CASSPPTPFGYTF TGTGCCAGCAGCCCCCCGACACCATTCGGCTACACCTTC
TRBJ1-1 . TRBD1 TRBV19 CASRLQGTMNTEAFF TGTGCCAGCCGATTACAGGGGACAATGAACACTGAAGCTTTCTTT
TRBJ2-7 few TRBD1 TRBV19 CASSITPDRAYEQYF TGTGCCAGTAGTATAACACCCGACAGGGCCTACGAGCAGTACTTC
TRBJ1-1 . . TRBV29-1 CSVGKGTGVNTEAFF TGCAGCGTTGGCAAAGGGACGGGAGTGAACACTGAAGCTTTCTTT
TRBJ1-2 . TRBD1 TRBV27 CASSSVANRGYYGYTF TGTGCCAGCAGTTCAGTGGCCAACAGGGGCTACTATGGCTACACCTTC
TRBJ2-1 once TRBD2 TRBV7-9 CASQGASGGTYNEQFF TGTGCCAGCCAGGGGGCTAGCGGGGGTACCTACAATGAGCAGTTCTTC
TRBJ2-2 . TRBD1 TRBV5-1 CASFYRTGVAGELFF TGCGCCAGCTTCTATAGGACAGGGGTTGCCGGGGAGCTGTTTTTT
TRBJ1-1 . . TRBV6-6 CASSYSEGTEAFF TGTGCCAGCAGTTACTCGGAGGGCACTGAAGCTTTCTTT
TRBJ2-5 . TRBD2 TRBV10-2 CASNPRGTSGVIQETQYF TGCGCCAGCAATCCCCGCGGGACTAGCGGGGTAATCCAAGAGACCCAGTACTTC
TRBJ1-1 . . TRBV3-1/TRBV3-2 CASSQIDGVTEAFF TGTGCCAGCAGCCAAATAGACGGGGTCACTGAAGCTTTCTTT
TRBJ2-7 . TRBD2 TRBV12-5 CASGFRLAGGSEQYF TGTGCTAGTGGTTTCCGACTAGCGGGGGGAAGCGAGCAGTACTTC
TRBJ2-7 . . TRBV7-8 CASSFDRQTYEQYF TGTGCCAGCAGCTTCGACAGGCAAACCTACGAGCAGTACTTC
TRBJ1-2 . . TRBV29-1 CSVKGSNYGYTF TGCAGCGTTAAAGGCAGTAACTATGGCTACACCTTC
TRBJ2-7 . TRBD2 TRBV7-2 CASSLILAGGPDEQYF TGTGCCAGCAGCTTAATACTAGCGGGAGGGCCCGACGAGCAGTACTTC
TRBJ2-5 . . TRBV2 CASRVRGDGTQYF TGTGCCAGCAGGGTCAGGGGCGACGGGACCCAGTACTTC
TRBJ1-5 . . TRBV5-1 CASSLGGTGQPQHF TGCGCCAGCAGCTTGGGGGGAACGGGGCAGCCCCAGCATTTT
TRBJ1-6 . . TRBV11-2 CASSLGPGNSVSPLHF TGTGCCAGCAGCTTAGGTCCCGGGAATTCGGTTTCACCCCTCCACTTT
TRBJ2-1 . TRBD2 TRBV7-2 CASSLGPGLADNNEQFF TGTGCCAGCAGCTTAGGGCCGGGACTAGCGGATAACAATGAGCAGTTCTTC